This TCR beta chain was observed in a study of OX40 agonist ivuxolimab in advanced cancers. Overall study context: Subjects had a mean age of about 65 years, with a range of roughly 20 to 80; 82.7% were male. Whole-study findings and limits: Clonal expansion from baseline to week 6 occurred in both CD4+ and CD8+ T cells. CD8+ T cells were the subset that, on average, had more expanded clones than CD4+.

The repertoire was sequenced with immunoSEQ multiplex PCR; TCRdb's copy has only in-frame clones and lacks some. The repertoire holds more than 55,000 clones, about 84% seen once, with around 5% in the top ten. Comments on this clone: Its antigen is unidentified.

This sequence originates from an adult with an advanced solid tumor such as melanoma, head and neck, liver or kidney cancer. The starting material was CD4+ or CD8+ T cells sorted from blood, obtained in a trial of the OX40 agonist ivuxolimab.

The CDR3 sequence: CASSSRDYGYTF. In nucleotides, the CDR3 is TGTGCCAGCAGCTCTAGGGACTATGGCTACACCTTC. This rearrangement joins TRBV7-6 to TRBJ1-2; D unclear. V lost 4 bases, J lost 3 bases, and 6 bases lay in between. From germline, CDR1 is SGHVS and CDR2 FNYEAQ. CDR3 size: 12 residues.